This T cell receptor (beta chain) is drawn from a study of OX40 agonist ivuxolimab in advanced cancers. Overall study context: Every 2 weeks, patients got intravenous ivuxolimab at one of six dose levels (0.01-10 mg/kg). Males comprised approximately 81% of the group, whose mean age was around 62 years (range 23 to 79). Partial responses occurred in Three dose-escalation patients, one with hepatocellular carcinoma and two with cutaneous melanoma. Regarding the study as a whole: Compared with others, partial responders at 0.1-3.0 mg/kg displayed clonal expansion among the lowest.

Germline CDR1 and CDR2: MNHEY and SMNVEV (reference sequence). J gave up 3 bases and V 7 bases, and 17 bases lay outside the gene matches. The CDR3 sequence is 18 residues long. The table came from immunoSEQ multiplex PCR; TCRdb's copy has only in-frame clones and leaves some out. This sample carries 20,000 to 25,000 clones, about two thirds of them seen once, and the ten largest clones take around a sixth. Comment on this clone: Its antigen is not identified.

This sequence originates from an adult with an advanced solid tumor such as melanoma, head and neck, liver or kidney cancer. The V gene is TRBV27, the J gene TRBJ1-2; 10 bases match TRBD1. This specimen was CD4+ or CD8+ T cells sorted from blood, taken in a trial of the OX40 agonist ivuxolimab. The CDR3 bases are TGTGCCAGCACCAACGCGATGACAGGGGGCGCAGGCTACTATGGCTACACCTTC. Protein: CASTNAMTGGAGYYGYTF.